This T cell receptor beta chain was sequenced for a study of shared clonotypes between healthy human individuals. Overall study: CD4 naive and CD4 memory each took three plates per donor, while CD8 naive took two and CD8 memory one.

The study, taken as a whole, reports: For naive CD4 cells, approximately 4.7% of clonotypes were shared across a handful of donors.

Measured with immunoSEQ multiplex PCR; TCRdb has only the in-frame clones, and not every one. The data show roughly 2 million clones, approximately 94% seen once. A few counts support this clone. Its target is not known. After removal of 3 bases from V and 3 bases from J, the junction contained 2 bases not matched to a gene. Germline V CDR1 and CDR2: GTSNPN, SVGIG (reference sequence). The CDR3 has 14 amino acids. HIV-negative, healthy adults without recent acute infections or vaccinations were the donors. Splitting of CD4+ cells produced CD45RA+ naive and CD45RA-negative memory subsets. The chain carries TRBV30 and TRBJ1-5, with 10 bases fitting TRBD1. This receptor was identified in a man younger than 35 in good health. Sequencing was carried out using naive CD4+ T cells sorted from blood. Subset given: CD45RA+ positively selected. CDR3 loop: CAWRGQGINQPQHF. In nucleotides, the CDR3 is TGTGCCTGGAGGGGACAGGGGATCAATCAGCCCCAGCATTTT. The full variable domain, its missing parts supplied by reference TRBV30 and TRBJ1-5, is SQTIHQWPATLVQPVGSPLSLECTVEGTSNPNLYWYRQAAGRGLQLLFYSVGIGQISSEVPQNLSASRPQDRQFILSSKKLLLSDSGFYLCAWRGQGINQPQHFGDGTRLSIL.